The rows below give T cell receptor beta chains drawn from one sample of a study of T-cell memory formation after mild COVID-19. TCRdb fed the 5' RACE reads into MiXCR, producing one record per CDR3 protein. The sample has about 300,000 distinct CDR3 sequences, approximately 19% seen once. The sequencing sample was made of PBMCs or a T cell subset sorted from them (not recorded which). These receptors were taken from a man between 18 and 35 years old who had mild COVID-19 (a few samples of this study predate the infection). Cell type and time point are not known. Each CDR3 is given without its conserved first and last residue. The order of the fields is V gene, J gene, clone size, CDR3 protein. The size entry is marked missing in some rows and otherwise reads once, few, many or a size class.

v_call: TRBV4-3
j_call: TRBJ1-1
clone_size: -
cdr3_aa: ASSQEVDRSNTEAF

v_call: TRBV29-1
j_call: TRBJ2-5
clone_size: -
cdr3_aa: SVEVANVDSETQY

v_call: TRBV6-5
j_call: TRBJ2-5
clone_size: few
cdr3_aa: ASSYLQGAGETQY

v_call: TRBV5-1
j_call: TRBJ2-5
clone_size: few
cdr3_aa: ARRPWRQETQY

v_call: TRBV2
j_call: TRBJ2-2
clone_size: -
cdr3_aa: ASSPLARVTGELF

v_call: TRBV4-3
j_call: TRBJ1-3
clone_size: -
cdr3_aa: ASSPELRAGNTIY

v_call: TRBV7-2
j_call: TRBJ2-7
clone_size: -
cdr3_aa: ASSLTRYEQY

v_call: TRBV2
j_call: TRBJ2-3
clone_size: many
cdr3_aa: ANGGTDTQY

v_call: TRBV7-2
j_call: TRBJ2-1
clone_size: many
cdr3_aa: ASTLHASDEQF

v_call: TRBV5-1
j_call: TRBJ2-3
clone_size: few
cdr3_aa: ASSLAATSGVSTDTQY

v_call: TRBV25-1
j_call: TRBJ1-5
clone_size: few
cdr3_aa: ASSTREGRQPQH

v_call: TRBV7-3
j_call: TRBJ2-1
clone_size: -
cdr3_aa: DSSPDRGGYNEQF

v_call: TRBV7-3
j_call: TRBJ2-1
clone_size: -
cdr3_aa: ASSPTGRDNEQF

v_call: TRBV7-8
j_call: TRBJ2-3
clone_size: few
cdr3_aa: SGAVGDTDTQY

v_call: TRBV15
j_call: TRBJ2-5
clone_size: few
cdr3_aa: ATSSPSAETQY

v_call: TRBV11-2
j_call: TRBJ2-1
clone_size: -
cdr3_aa: ASSQVPSGGINEQF

v_call: TRBV5-1
j_call: TRBJ2-1
clone_size: -
cdr3_aa: ASSRGLVAYNEQF

v_call: TRBV9
j_call: TRBJ2-2
clone_size: -
cdr3_aa: ASSALSGGLTGELF

v_call: TRBV7-2
j_call: TRBJ2-1
clone_size: -
cdr3_aa: ASSFGARSYNEQF

v_call: TRBV25-1
j_call: TRBJ1-4
clone_size: few
cdr3_aa: ASSATRTSEKLF

v_call: TRBV5-1
j_call: TRBJ2-3
clone_size: few
cdr3_aa: ASSYREPYTDTQY

v_call: TRBV5-1
j_call: TRBJ1-1
clone_size: -
cdr3_aa: ASSERTGKNTEAF

v_call: TRBV24-1
j_call: TRBJ2-3
clone_size: once
cdr3_aa: ASGTGSTDTQY

v_call: TRBV5-1
j_call: TRBJ1-1
clone_size: many
cdr3_aa: ASSRGLSTEAF

v_call: TRBV7-9
j_call: TRBJ1-2
clone_size: -
cdr3_aa: ASSESRTAYT

v_call: TRBV5-6
j_call: TRBJ2-5
clone_size: few
cdr3_aa: ASSLVLTLLQETQY

v_call: TRBV28
j_call: TRBJ1-1
clone_size: few
cdr3_aa: ASSTGGQGGTEAF

v_call: TRBV2
j_call: TRBJ1-1
clone_size: -
cdr3_aa: ASSESQGGTEAF

v_call: TRBV7-2
j_call: TRBJ1-5
clone_size: many
cdr3_aa: ASSLVTGGAQH

v_call: TRBV11-2
j_call: TRBJ2-7
clone_size: -
cdr3_aa: ASSSSTRAQNEQY

v_call: TRBV4-3
j_call: TRBJ2-5
clone_size: -
cdr3_aa: ASSQEVVGGETQY

v_call: TRBV19
j_call: TRBJ2-6
clone_size: few
cdr3_aa: ASSSTGANVLT

v_call: TRBV7-2
j_call: TRBJ2-3
clone_size: -
cdr3_aa: ASSDRTSGPGTQY

v_call: TRBV5-1
j_call: TRBJ1-1
clone_size: few
cdr3_aa: ASRPGTGAPTEAF

v_call: TRBV7-3
j_call: TRBJ1-2
clone_size: -
cdr3_aa: ASSPEAGYGYT

v_call: TRBV20-1
j_call: TRBJ2-5
clone_size: -
cdr3_aa: SASGETQY

v_call: TRBV3-1
j_call: TRBJ2-2
clone_size: -
cdr3_aa: ASSQDHGTGELF

v_call: TRBV15
j_call: TRBJ1-5
clone_size: -
cdr3_aa: ATSRSVTENQPQH

v_call: TRBV7-2
j_call: TRBJ2-2
clone_size: few
cdr3_aa: ASSLGPRLAGYNTGELF